The following is a T cell receptor beta chain sequence with its context. Its antigen is unidentified. PCR used 60 Vbeta primers and 13 Jbeta primers. The protocol was immunoSEQ multiplex PCR, while the TCRdb copy is restricted to in-frame clones and leaves out a portion. The table records under 200,000 clones, 68% of them present only once. This sample was included in a study of cytomegalovirus exposure and HLA in healthy donors. Study-wide results and caveats: The authors enumerated over 150 TCR beta chains as linked to cytomegalovirus. The records held CMV serostatus as the only immune exposure information. Associated with HLA alleles at 0.05 false discovery rate in a later analysis were 16,951 TCR beta sequences. Trimming of TCR beta V- and J-genes showed a link, identified in a later analysis, to a missense DCLRE1C variant.

Trimming took 5 bases from V and 2 from J, leaving 9 bases between them. The germline gives CDR1 LNHDA, CDR2 SQIVND (reference sequence). This CDR3 spans 13 amino acids. This receptor was taken from a man aged 45-65 years in good health and CMV-seronegative. What was sequenced was PBMCs. V usage is TRBV19 and J usage is TRBJ1-1; D is ambiguous. CDR3 in amino acids: CASSLGRNTEAFF. The CDR3 DNA sequence: TGTGCCAGTAGTCTGGGGAGAAACACTGAAGCTTTCTTT.